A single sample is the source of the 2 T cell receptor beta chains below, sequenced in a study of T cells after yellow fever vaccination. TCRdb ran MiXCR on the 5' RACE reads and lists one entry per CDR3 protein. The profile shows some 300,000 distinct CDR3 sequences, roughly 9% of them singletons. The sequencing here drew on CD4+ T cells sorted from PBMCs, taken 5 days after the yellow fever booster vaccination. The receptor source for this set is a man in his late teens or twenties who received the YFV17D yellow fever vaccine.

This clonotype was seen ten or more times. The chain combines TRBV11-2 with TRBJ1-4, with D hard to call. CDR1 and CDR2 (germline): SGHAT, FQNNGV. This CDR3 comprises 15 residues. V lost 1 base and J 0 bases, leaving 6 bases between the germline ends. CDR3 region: CASSLGRATNEKLFF. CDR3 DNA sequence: TGTGCCAGCAGCTTAGGTCGTGCAACTAATGAAAAACTGTTTTTT. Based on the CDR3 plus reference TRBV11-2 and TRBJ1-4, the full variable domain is EAGVAQSPRYKIIEKRQSVAFWCNPISGHATLYWYQQILGQGPKLLIQFQNNGVVDDSQLPKDRFSAERLKGVDSTLKIQPAKLEDSAVYLCASSLGRATNEKLFFGSGTQLSVL.

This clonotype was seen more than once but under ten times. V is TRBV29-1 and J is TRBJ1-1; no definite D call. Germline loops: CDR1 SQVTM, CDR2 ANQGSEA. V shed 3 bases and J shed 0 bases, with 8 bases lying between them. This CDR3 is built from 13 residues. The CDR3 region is CSVDRRLNTEAFF. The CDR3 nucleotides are TGCAGCGTTGACCGCAGGCTGAACACTGAAGCTTTCTTT.